A single sample is the source of the 3 T cell receptor beta chains below, sequenced in a study of CD8 T cells in Susac syndrome. RNA, at roughly 0.45 to 1 ug, was reverse transcribed with random hexamers. One entry per CDR3 protein results from TCRdb running MiXCR on the immunoSEQ multiplex PCR reads. The sample holds some 130,000 distinct CDR3 sequences, around 80% seen once. The material sequenced was CD8+ T cells from PBMCs. The receptors originated from a human donor with multiple sclerosis.

The chain uses TRBV20-1 and TRBJ2-1; perhaps TRBD1 as D (5 bases). This CDR3 has 15 amino acids. V lost 1 base, J lost 0 bases, and 10 bases lay in between. Germline CDR1 and CDR2: DFQATT and SNEGSKA (reference sequence). The CDR3 bases are TGCAGTGCTAGAGCAACAGGTGGCTCCTACAATGAGCAGTTCTTC. Amino acid sequence: CSARATGGSYNEQFF.

CDR3 sequence: CASSLALGRRYEQYV. The CDR3, as DNA: TGTGCCAGCAGCTTAGCTCTGGGCAGACGTTACGAGCAGTACGTC. J is TRBJ2-7 and V is TRBV7-8; D not resolved. This CDR3 region has 15 residues. CDR1 is SGHVS, CDR2 FQNEAQ, per germline. Trimming removed 0 bases at V and 4 bases at J, with 13 bases between.

This clonotype was observed a few times. The genes are TRBV27 and TRBJ1-5; D uncertain. Per the germline V gene, CDR1 is MNHEY and CDR2 is SMNVEV (reference sequence). The CDR3 spans 12 residues. The V end was cut by 4 bases, the J end by 4 bases, with 5 bases between. The chain's CDR3 is CASSSGNQPQHF. The CDR3 DNA is TGTGCCAGCAGTTCCGGAAATCAGCCCCAGCATTTT.